The clone carrying this TCR beta chain was counted between two and nine times. TCRdb called the 5' RACE reads again in MiXCR, with one record for every CDR3 protein. The repertoire consists of about 240,000 distinct CDR3 sequences, with 6.9% occurring once and the leading ten covering approximately 0.87%. This CDR3 has 15 residues. Germline V gene sequence: CDR1 LGHDT, CDR2 YNNKEL (reference sequence). V shed 4 bases, J shed 4 bases, and the junction held 6 bases outside the gene matches. This entry is derived from a study of T cells after yellow fever vaccination. Background on the study: Preparation used SMART-Seq v4 Ultra Low Input for the low-cell-number fractions.

The source was CD4+ T cells sorted from PBMCs, collected 15 days after the yellow fever booster vaccination. The V call is TRBV3-1, the J call TRBJ2-1; 8 bases are shared with TRBD2. The sequence was collected from a man between 25 and 39 years old who received the YFV17D yellow fever vaccine. In nucleotides, the CDR3 is TGTGCCAGCAGCCCGGGAGGGGCAAGGTACAATGAGCAGTTCTTC. Translating gives CASSPGGARYNEQFF.